The entry below gives a single T cell receptor (beta chain) sequence along with its context. TCRdb's table, derived via immunoSEQ multiplex PCR, lists solely in-frame clones and lacks some. There are 250,000 or so clones in the sample; roughly 90% occur only once, and roughly 9% lies in the top ten. The sample originates from a study of blood T cell repertoires in COVID-19. CDR3 length: 13 amino acids. In germline, CDR1 is GTSNPN, CDR2 SVGIG (reference sequence). J gave up 7 bases and V 4 bases, and 7 bases lay outside the gene matches. All enrollees were roughly 18 to 100 years old and from 20 to 30 US areas.

Material for sequencing was PBMCs or T cells enriched from blood (not recorded which). The chain employs TRBV30 and TRBJ1-2; 9 bases map to TRBD1. The receptor was derived from a man in his forties who had recovered from COVID-19. The CDR3 protein is CAWKRTGVGGYTF. The CDR3 coding sequence is TGTGCCTGGAAGAGGACAGGGGTGGGTGGCTACACCTTC.